The T cell receptor (beta chain) described here comes from a study of blood T cell repertoires in COVID-19. Germline lookup yields CDR1 LGHNA and CDR2 YNFKEQ. There are 14 residues in the CDR3. V was trimmed by 3 bases and J by 2 bases, leaving 8 bases between them. This clone appeared a few times. Profiling relied on immunoSEQ multiplex PCR, and the TCRdb table lists in-frame clones only, not all of them. The repertoire consists of approximately 400,000 clones, with about 89% occurring once and the leading ten covering 1.3%. Sequencing was done on a sample of PBMCs or T cells enriched from blood (not recorded which). The gene calls are TRBV4-2 and TRBJ2-4; no firm D call. The TCR was taken from a man aged 30 to 39 who had recovered from COVID-19. The CDR3 is CASSQALTKNIQYF. DNA for the CDR3: TGTGCCAGCAGCCAGGCCTTAACCAAAAACATTCAGTACTTC.